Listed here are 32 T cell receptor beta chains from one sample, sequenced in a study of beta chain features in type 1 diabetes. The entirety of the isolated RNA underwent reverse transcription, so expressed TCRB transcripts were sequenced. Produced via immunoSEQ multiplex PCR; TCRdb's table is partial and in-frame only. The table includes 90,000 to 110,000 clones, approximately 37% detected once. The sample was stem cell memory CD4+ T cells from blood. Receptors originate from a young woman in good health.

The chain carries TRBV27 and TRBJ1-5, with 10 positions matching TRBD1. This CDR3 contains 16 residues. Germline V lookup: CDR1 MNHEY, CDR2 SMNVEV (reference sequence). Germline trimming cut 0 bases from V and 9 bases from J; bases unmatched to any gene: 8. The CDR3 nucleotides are TGTGCCAGCAGTTTATCGACCGGGACAGGGGTGCTGCCCCAGCATTTT. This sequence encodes CASSLSTGTGVLPQHF.

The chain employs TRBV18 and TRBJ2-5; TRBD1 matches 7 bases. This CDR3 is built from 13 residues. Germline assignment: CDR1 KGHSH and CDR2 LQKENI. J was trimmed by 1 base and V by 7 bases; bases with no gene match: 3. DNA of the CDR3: TGTGCCAGCTACAGGGGAACCCAAGAGACCCAGTACTTC. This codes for CASYRGTQETQYF. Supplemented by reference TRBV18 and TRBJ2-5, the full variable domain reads NAGVMQNPRHLVRRRGQEARLRCSPMKGHSHVYWYRQLPEEGLKFMVYLQKENIIDESGMPKERFSAEFPKEGPSILRIQQVVRGDSAAYFCASYRGTQETQYFGPGTRLLVL.

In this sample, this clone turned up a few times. The CDR3 bases are TGTGCCAGCAGCGTAGATATCCTAGCGGGAGCCTACGAGCAGTACTTC. It codes for CASSVDILAGAYEQYF. The genes are TRBV9 and TRBJ2-7; 10 bases are a match to TRBD2. The CDR3 runs to 16 residues. CDR1 and CDR2 (germline): SGDLS, YYNGEE. With V trimmed by 0 bases and J by 2 bases, 5 bases remained unmatched.

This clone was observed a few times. The chain's CDR3 is CASKLWKEVEQFF. The DNA of the CDR3 is TGTGCCAGTAAGTTGTGGAAGGAGGTCGAGCAGTTCTTC. V is TRBV19 and J is TRBJ2-1; the D gene is possibly TRBD2 (5 bases). Trimming pared 7 bases from V and 10 bases from J, leaving 17 bases between. Germline V gene lookup returns CDR1 LNHDA and CDR2 SQIVND (reference sequence). This CDR3 is 13 amino acids long.

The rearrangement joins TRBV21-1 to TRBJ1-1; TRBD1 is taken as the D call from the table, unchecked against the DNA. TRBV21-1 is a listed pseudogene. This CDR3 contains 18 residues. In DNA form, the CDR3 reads TGTGCCAGCAGCCTCCGCCCTCGTCGTAGGGGGCAAGACACTGAAGCTTTCTTT. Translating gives CASSLRPRRRGQDTEAFF.

CDR3 in DNA: TGTGCCAGCAGTTACTCAGCCCAGGGTCCGAATCCAGCTTTCTTT. Residues: CASSYSAQGPNPAFF. This chain joins TRBV6-5 and TRBJ1-1; TRBD1 might be the D (5 bases). CDR3 length equals 15 residues. The V gene lost 0 bases and the J gene lost 10 bases, with 18 bases spanning the gap. Germline V CDR1 and CDR2: MNHEY, SVGAGI.

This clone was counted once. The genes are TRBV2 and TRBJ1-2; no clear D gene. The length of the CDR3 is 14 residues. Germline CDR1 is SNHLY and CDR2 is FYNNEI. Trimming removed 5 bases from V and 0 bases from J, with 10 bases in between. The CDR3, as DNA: TGTGCCAGCAGTCGGGAGGCCACTAACTATGGCTACACCTTC. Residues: CASSREATNYGYTF.

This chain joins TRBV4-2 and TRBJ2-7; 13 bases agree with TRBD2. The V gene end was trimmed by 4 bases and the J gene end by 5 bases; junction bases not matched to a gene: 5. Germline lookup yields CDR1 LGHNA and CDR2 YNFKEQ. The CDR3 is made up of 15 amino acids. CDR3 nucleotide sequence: TGTGCCAGCAGCCGGACTAGCGGGAGTCAAGACGAGCAGTACTTC. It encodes CASSRTSGSQDEQYF.

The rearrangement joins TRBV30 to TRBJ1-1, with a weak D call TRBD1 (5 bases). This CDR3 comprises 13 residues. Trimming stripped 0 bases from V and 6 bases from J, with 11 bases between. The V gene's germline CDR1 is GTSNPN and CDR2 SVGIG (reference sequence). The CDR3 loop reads CAWSVGEVAEAFF. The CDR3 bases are TGTGCCTGGAGTGTAGGGGAGGTGGCTGAAGCTTTCTTT.

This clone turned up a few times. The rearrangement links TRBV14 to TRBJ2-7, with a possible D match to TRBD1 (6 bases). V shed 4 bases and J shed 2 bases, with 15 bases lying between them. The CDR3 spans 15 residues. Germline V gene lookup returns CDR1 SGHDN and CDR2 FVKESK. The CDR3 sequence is CASSPRQAGPYEQYF. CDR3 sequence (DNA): TGTGCCAGCAGCCCCCGACAGGCTGGCCCCTACGAGCAGTACTTC.

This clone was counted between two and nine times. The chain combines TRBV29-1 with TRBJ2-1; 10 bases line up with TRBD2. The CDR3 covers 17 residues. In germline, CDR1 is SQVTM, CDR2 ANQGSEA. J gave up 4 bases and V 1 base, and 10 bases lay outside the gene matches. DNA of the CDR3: TGCAGCGTTGAAGGGCCCCCCCCAGCGGGGGGGTACAATGAGCAGTTCTTC. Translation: CSVEGPPPAGGYNEQFF.

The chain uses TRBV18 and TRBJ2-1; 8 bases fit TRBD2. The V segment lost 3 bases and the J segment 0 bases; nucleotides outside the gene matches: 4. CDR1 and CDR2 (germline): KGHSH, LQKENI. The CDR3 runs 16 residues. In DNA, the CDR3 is TGTGCCAGCTCACCGAGCGGGAGCCGCTCCTACAATGAGCAGTTCTTC. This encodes CASSPSGSRSYNEQFF.

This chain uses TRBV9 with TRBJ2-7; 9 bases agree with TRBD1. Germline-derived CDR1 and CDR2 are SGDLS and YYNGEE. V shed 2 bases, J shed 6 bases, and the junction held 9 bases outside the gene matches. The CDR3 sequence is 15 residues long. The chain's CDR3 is CASSVRGTGSSEQYF. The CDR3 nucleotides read TGTGCCAGCAGCGTTAGGGGGACAGGGAGCTCCGAGCAGTACTTC. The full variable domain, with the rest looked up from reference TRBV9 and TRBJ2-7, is DSGVTQTPKHLITATGQRVTLRCSPRSGDLSVYWYQQSLDQGLQFLIQYYNGEERAKGNILERFSAQQFPDLHSELNLSSLELGDSALYFCASSVRGTGSSEQYFGPGTRLTVT.

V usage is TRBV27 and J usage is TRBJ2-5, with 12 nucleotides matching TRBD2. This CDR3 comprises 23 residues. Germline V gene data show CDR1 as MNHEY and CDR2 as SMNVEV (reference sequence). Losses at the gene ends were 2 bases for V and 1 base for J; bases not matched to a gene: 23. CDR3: CASSLRFMTPTSGRWRSQETQYF. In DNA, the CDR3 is TGTGCCAGCAGTTTACGTTTTATGACCCCGACTAGCGGGAGATGGAGGAGCCAAGAGACCCAGTACTTC.

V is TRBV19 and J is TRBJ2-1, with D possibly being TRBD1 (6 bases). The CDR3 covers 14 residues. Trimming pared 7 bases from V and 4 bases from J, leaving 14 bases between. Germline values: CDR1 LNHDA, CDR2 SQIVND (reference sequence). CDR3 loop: CASTDRSFYNEQFF. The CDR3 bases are TGTGCCAGTACGGACAGATCCTTTTACAATGAGCAGTTCTTC.

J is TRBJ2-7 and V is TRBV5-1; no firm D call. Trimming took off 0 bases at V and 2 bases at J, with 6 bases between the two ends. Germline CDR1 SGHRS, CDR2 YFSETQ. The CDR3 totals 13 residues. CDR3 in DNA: TGCGCCAGCAGCTTGGGGGCAGCCTACGAGCAGTACTTC. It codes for CASSLGAAYEQYF.

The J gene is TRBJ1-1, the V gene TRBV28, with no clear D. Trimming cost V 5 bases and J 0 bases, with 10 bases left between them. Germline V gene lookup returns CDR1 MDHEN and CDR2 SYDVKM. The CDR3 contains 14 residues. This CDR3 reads CASSVRGVNTEAFF. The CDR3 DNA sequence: TGTGCCAGCAGTGTCCGCGGGGTGAACACTGAAGCTTTCTTT.

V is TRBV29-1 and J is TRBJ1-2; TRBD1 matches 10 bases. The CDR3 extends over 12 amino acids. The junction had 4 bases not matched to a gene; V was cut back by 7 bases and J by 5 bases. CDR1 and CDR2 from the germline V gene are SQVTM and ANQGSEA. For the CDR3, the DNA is TGCAGCGCCTTGGACAGGGGGTATGGCTACACCTTC. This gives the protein CSALDRGYGYTF.

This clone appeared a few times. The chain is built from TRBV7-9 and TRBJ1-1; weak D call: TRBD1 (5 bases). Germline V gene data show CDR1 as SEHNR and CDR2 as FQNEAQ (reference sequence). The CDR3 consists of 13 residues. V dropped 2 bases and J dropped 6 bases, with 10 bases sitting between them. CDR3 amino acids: CASSLRGRAEAFF. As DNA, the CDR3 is TGTGCCAGCAGCTTAAGGGGCAGAGCTGAAGCTTTCTTT.

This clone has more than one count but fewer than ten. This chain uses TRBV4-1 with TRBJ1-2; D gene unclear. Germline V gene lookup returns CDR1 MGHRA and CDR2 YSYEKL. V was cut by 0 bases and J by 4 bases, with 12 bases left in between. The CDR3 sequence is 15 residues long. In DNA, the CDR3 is TGCGCCAGCAGCCAAGAAGATCAGGTTACCTATGGCTACACCTTC. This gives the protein CASSQEDQVTYGYTF.

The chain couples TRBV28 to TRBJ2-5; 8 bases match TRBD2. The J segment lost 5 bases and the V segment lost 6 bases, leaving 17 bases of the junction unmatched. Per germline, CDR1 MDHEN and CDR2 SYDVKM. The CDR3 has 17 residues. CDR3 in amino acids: CASSRNPFGRAGETQYF. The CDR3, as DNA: TGTGCCAGCAGCCGAAACCCTTTCGGGAGGGCAGGGGAGACCCAGTACTTC.

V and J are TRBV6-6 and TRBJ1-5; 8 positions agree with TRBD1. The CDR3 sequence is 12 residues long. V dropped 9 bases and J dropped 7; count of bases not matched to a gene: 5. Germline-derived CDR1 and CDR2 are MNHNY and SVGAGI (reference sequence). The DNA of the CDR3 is TGTGCCAGTACAGGGGGATTACAGCCCCAGCATTTT. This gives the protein CASTGGLQPQHF.

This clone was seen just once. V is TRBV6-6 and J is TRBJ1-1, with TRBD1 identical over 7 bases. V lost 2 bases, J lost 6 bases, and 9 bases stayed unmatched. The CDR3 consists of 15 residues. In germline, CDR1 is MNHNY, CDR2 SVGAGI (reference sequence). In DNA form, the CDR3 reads TGTGCCAGCAGTTACATTAGGGGGCGAATTTCTGAAGCTTTCTTT. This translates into CASSYIRGRISEAFF.

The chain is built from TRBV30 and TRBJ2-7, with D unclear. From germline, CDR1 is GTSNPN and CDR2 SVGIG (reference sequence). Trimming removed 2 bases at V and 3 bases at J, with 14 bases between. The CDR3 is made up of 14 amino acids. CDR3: CAWSSPPEIYEQYF. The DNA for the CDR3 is TGTGCCTGGAGTTCTCCACCGGAGATCTACGAGCAGTACTTC.

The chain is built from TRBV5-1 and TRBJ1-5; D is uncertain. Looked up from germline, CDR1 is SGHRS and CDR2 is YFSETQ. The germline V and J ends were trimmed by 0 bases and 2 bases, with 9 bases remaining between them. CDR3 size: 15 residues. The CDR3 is CASSLEGSGNQPQHF. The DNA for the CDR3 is TGCGCCAGCAGCTTGGAAGGGAGCGGCAATCAGCCCCAGCATTTT.

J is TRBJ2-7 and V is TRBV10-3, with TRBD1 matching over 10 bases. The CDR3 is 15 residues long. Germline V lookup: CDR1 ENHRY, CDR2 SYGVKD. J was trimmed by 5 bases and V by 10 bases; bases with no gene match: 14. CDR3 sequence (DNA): TGTGCCAACTCCCTGGGGCGACAGGGGGCCCACGAGCAGTACTTC. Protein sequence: CANSLGRQGAHEQYF.

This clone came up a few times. CDR3 sequence (DNA): TGTGCCAGCAGTTACGGGGTGGCTCAGCCCCAGCATTTT. The encoded protein is CASSYGVAQPQHF. The gene calls are TRBV28 and TRBJ1-5, with D hard to call. CDR1 MDHEN and CDR2 SYDVKM come from the germline V gene. Deletions cut 4 bases from V and 6 bases from J, with 10 bases between. CDR3 length: 13 amino acids. Based on the CDR3 plus reference TRBV28 and TRBJ1-5, the full variable domain is DVKVTQSSRYLVKRTGEKVFLECVQDMDHENMFWYRQDPGLGLRLIYFSYDVKMKEKGDIPEGYSVSREKKERFSLILESASTNQTSMYLCASSYGVAQPQHFGDGTRLSIL.

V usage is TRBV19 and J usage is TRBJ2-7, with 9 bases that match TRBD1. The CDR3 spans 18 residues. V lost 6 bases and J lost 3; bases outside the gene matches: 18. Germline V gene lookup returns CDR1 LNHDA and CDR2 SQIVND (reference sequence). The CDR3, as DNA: TGTGCCAGTAGGGAAAGGGTCGGTGTCGGACAGGGGCTCTACGAGCAGTACTTC. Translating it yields CASRERVGVGQGLYEQYF.

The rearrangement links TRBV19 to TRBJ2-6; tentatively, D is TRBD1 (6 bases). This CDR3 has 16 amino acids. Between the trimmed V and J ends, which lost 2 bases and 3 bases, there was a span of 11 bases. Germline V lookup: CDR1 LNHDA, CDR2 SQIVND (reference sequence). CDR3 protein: CASSINRVYGANVLTF. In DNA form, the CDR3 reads TGTGCCAGTAGTATAAACAGGGTTTATGGGGCCAACGTCCTGACTTTC.

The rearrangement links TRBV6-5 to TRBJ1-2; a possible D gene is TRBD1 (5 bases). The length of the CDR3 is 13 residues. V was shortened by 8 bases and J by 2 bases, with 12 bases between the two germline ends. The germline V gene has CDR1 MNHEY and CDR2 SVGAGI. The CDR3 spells CASRAGINYGYTF. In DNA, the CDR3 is TGTGCCAGCCGTGCAGGGATAAACTATGGCTACACCTTC.

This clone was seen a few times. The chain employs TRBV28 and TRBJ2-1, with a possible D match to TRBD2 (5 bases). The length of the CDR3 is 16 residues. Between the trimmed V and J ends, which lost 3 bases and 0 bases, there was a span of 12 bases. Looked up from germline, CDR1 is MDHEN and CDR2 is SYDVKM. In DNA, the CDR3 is TGTGCCAGCAGTTTTTCGGGGAATGTCTCCTACAATGAGCAGTTCTTC. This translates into CASSFSGNVSYNEQFF.

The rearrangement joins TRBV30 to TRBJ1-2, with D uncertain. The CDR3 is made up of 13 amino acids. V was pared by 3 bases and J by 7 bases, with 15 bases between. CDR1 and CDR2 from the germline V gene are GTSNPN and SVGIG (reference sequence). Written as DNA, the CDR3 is TGTGCCTGGAGGGAAGGCGGTAGAGGTGGCTACACCTTC. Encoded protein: CAWREGGRGGYTF.